Listed below are T cell receptor beta chains from one sample, sequenced in a study of cytomegalovirus exposure and HLA in healthy donors. Assay used: immunoSEQ multiplex PCR; TCRdb lists only in-frame clones, some missing. The sample carries roughly 84,000 clones, 65% to 85% recorded once. Sample: PBMCs. The receptors derive from a man between 50 and 59 years old in good health and CMV-seronegative. The CDR3 runs from the conserved cysteine through the conserved F or W. D genes are given only for firm matches. Size tells how often a clone was seen (once, few, many) or the class of an expanded clone, and some rows leave it out.

>TRBV13|NA|TRBJ2-3|NA
TGTGCCAGCAGCTTACAGGGTGGGTACACAGATACGCAGTATTTT
CASSLQGGYTDTQYF
>TRBV27|NA|TRBJ1-2|NA
TGTGCCAGCAGGCTTCAGGGTAGCCCAAACTATGGCTACACCTTC
CASRLQGSPNYGYTF
>TRBV18|TRBD1|TRBJ1-1|NA
TGTGCCAGCTCACCTGGACAGGGAAACACTGAAGCTTTCTTT
CASSPGQGNTEAFF
>TRBV9|TRBD1|TRBJ1-4|NA
TGTGCCAGCAGCGTCCGGGACAGCAGGGAAAAACTGTTTTTT
CASSVRDSREKLFF
>TRBV19|NA|TRBJ2-1|NA
TGTGCCAGTATCGGAGGGGTTGAGCAGTTCTTC
CASIGGVEQFF
>TRBV4-3|NA|TRBJ1-3|few
TGCGCCAGCAGCCAAGACAGGGGTTCGGGAAACACCATATATTTT
CASSQDRGSGNTIYF
>TRBV6-1|NA|TRBJ1-5|NA
TGTGCCAGCAGTGAGGAGGGGCACAGCAATCAGCCCCAGCATTTT
CASSEEGHSNQPQHF
>TRBV19|NA|TRBJ2-3|NA
TGTGCCAGTAGTATTGGAGGGGGGGCCACAGATACGCAGTATTTT
CASSIGGGATDTQYF
>TRBV5-1|TRBD2|TRBJ2-5|NA
TGCGCCAGCAGCTTGGATGGCGGGGGTCCGAGAGACTTC
CASSLDGGGPRDF
>TRBV13|NA|TRBJ1-2|medium-sized
TGTGCCAGCAGCCAGGGGTTCGGACCTCGGGTCACGACCTTC
CASSQGFGPRVTTF
>TRBV4-3|NA|TRBJ1-2|NA
TGCGCCAGCAGCCAAGAAGCACAGGGAAGGGGCTACACCTTC
CASSQEAQGRGYTF
>TRBV28|TRBD2|TRBJ2-7|NA
TGTGCCAGCGGACCGGCCCGTCGGGGGGGCGAGCAGTACTTC
CASGPARRGGEQYF
>TRBV30|NA|TRBJ2-7|NA
TGTGCCTGGAGTGGAGACATTAGTCGCGAGCAGTACTTC
CAWSGDISREQYF
>TRBV7-6|NA|TRBJ2-4|NA
TGTGCCAGCAGCTTAGCGAACGGGCGGAGGTTACCCAAAAACATTCAGTACTTC
CASSLANGRRLPKNIQYF
>TRBV5-4|NA|TRBJ1-1|NA
TGTGCCAGCAGCTTGGGGGGGGGACAAGAAGCTTTCTTT
CASSLGGGQEAFF
>TRBV28|TRBD2|TRBJ2-7|NA
TGTGCCAGCAGTTTATATCGGGGGGGAGCCTACGAGCAGTACTTC
CASSLYRGGAYEQYF